These 12 T cell receptor beta chains came from one sample sequenced in a study of blood T cell repertoires in COVID-19. The data were produced by immunoSEQ multiplex PCR, yet TCRdb's version contains in-frame clones alone and is incomplete. The repertoire has about 140,000 clones, about 86% of them found once; the top ten carry roughly 8%. The specimen was peripheral blood. These receptors came from a woman in her forties or fifties with active or convalescent COVID-19.

This chain joins TRBV2 and TRBJ2-1, with TRBD2 matching 7 bases. V lost 0 bases and J lost 4; bases outside the gene matches: 12. The CDR3 runs 18 residues. In germline, CDR1 is SNHLY, CDR2 FYNNEI. CDR3 in DNA: TGTGCCAGCAGTGAAGCGGGGCTCGGGACGGGGGGTTACAATGAGCAGTTCTTC. This encodes CASSEAGLGTGGYNEQFF.

The V call is TRBV5-1, the J call TRBJ2-1; TRBD1 matches 8 bases. The CDR3 is 15 amino acids. CDR1 is SGHRS and CDR2 is YFSETQ in the germline V gene. V was pared by 3 bases and J by 4 bases, with 6 bases of the junction left unmatched. The CDR3 reads CASSSQGAGYNEQFF. CDR3 nucleotides: TGCGCCAGCAGCTCTCAGGGGGCAGGTTACAATGAGCAGTTCTTC. Complete variable domain (other parts from reference TRBV5-1 and TRBJ2-1): KAGVTQTPRYLIKTRGQQVTLSCSPISGHRSVSWYQQTPGQGLQFLFEYFSETQRNKGNFPGRFSGRQFSNSRSEMNVSTLELGDSALYLCASSSQGAGYNEQFFGPGTRLTVL.

The V call is TRBV7-3, the J call TRBJ2-7; TRBD2 agrees at 11 bases. The CDR3 has 18 amino acids. Germline loops: CDR1 SGHTA, CDR2 FQGTGA. V gave up 2 bases and J gave up 0 bases; unmatched junction bases: 9. CDR3 nucleotides: TGTGCCAGCAGCTTAGAGGCTAGCGGGGGGTCCTCCTCCTACGAGCAGTACTTC. The encoded protein is CASSLEASGGSSSYEQYF. Drawing the rest from reference TRBV7-3 and TRBJ2-7, the complete variable domain is GAGVSQTPSNKVTEKGKYVELRCDPISGHTALYWYRQSLGQGPEFLIYFQGTGAADDSGLPNDRFFAVRPEGSVSTLKIQRTERGDSAVYLCASSLEASGGSSSYEQYFGPGTRLTVT.

This clone was recorded only once. The J gene is TRBJ1-2, the V gene TRBV19, with a possible D match to TRBD1 (5 bases). The germline V gene has CDR1 LNHDA and CDR2 SQIVND (reference sequence). The CDR3 totals 16 residues. Trimming shortened V by 1 base and J by 3 bases, and 15 bases separated the two germline ends. The CDR3 DNA is TGTGCCAGTAGTATAGGGGGCTCCAGGCGGCACTATGGCTACACCTTC. Encoded protein: CASSIGGSRRHYGYTF.

V usage is TRBV7-9 and J usage is TRBJ1-1; D uncertain. This CDR3 is built from 13 residues. Trimming stripped 3 bases from V and 4 bases from J, with 9 bases between. Per germline, CDR1 SEHNR and CDR2 FQNEAQ (reference sequence). CDR3 region: CASSFVVLTEAFF. As DNA, the CDR3 is TGTGCCAGCAGCTTTGTAGTGCTCACTGAAGCTTTCTTT. Drawing the rest from reference TRBV7-9 and TRBJ1-1, the complete variable domain is DTGVSQNPRHKITKRGQNVTFRCDPISEHNRLYWYRQTLGQGPEFLTYFQNEAQLEKSRLLSDRFSAERPKGSFSTLEIQRTEQGDSAMYLCASSFVVLTEAFFGQGTRLTVV.

The chain couples TRBV7-9 to TRBJ1-3; D perhaps matches TRBD1 (5 bases). The length of the CDR3 is 16 residues. V was pared by 6 bases and J by 2 bases, with 17 bases between. Looked up from germline, CDR1 is SEHNR and CDR2 is FQNEAQ (reference sequence). CDR3 nucleotides: TGTGCCAGCAGAAACTCCCTGGGGCAGGCTGGAAACACCATATATTTT. Its protein is CASRNSLGQAGNTIYF.

V is TRBV7-6 and J is TRBJ1-5; D might be TRBD1 (6 bases). V lost 5 bases to trimming and J lost 0 bases, with 11 bases between them. The V gene's germline CDR1 is SGHVS and CDR2 FNYEAQ. The CDR3 has 15 amino acids. The CDR3 coding sequence is TGTGCCAGCAGCCCCGGACAGAATAGCAATCAGCCCCAGCATTTT. Encoded protein: CASSPGQNSNQPQHF. The full variable domain, in which reference TRBV7-6 and TRBJ1-5 provide the parts outside the CDR3, is GAGVSQSPRYKVTKRGQDVALRCDPISGHVSLYWYRQALGQGPEFLTYFNYEAQQDKSGLPNDRFSAERPEGSISTLTIQRTEQRDSAMYRCASSPGQNSNQPQHFGDGTRLSIL.

This rearrangement joins TRBV5-4 to TRBJ2-1; TRBD2 might be the D (9 bases). There are 16 residues in the CDR3. Germline V gene data show CDR1 as SGHNT and CDR2 as YYREEE (reference sequence). Deletions cut 4 bases from V and 9 bases from J, with 23 bases between. The CDR3 sequence is CASSPGGGRARVEQFF. As DNA, the CDR3 is TGTGCCAGCAGCCCAGGGGGCGGGAGGGCCAGAGTTGAGCAGTTCTTC.

V usage is TRBV18 and J usage is TRBJ1-5; TRBD1 is a possible D gene (5 bases). CDR3 length: 14 amino acids. Looked up from germline, CDR1 is KGHSH and CDR2 is LQKENI. Between the trimmed V and J ends, which lost 6 bases and 3 bases, there was a span of 12 bases. CDR3 in amino acids: CASSLDSSNQPQHF. The CDR3 region has the DNA TGTGCCAGCTCCCTTGACAGCTCCAATCAGCCCCAGCATTTT.

The chain uses TRBV13 and TRBJ1-2; TRBD1 agrees at 7 bases. The V gene end was trimmed by 2 bases and the J gene end by 2 bases; junction bases not matched to a gene: 11. Germline V gene data show CDR1 as PRHDT and CDR2 as FYEKMQ (reference sequence). CDR3 length equals 17 residues. The chain's CDR3 is CASSLLASGQSNYGYTF. CDR3 DNA sequence: TGTGCCAGCAGCTTACTCGCTTCGGGACAGTCAAACTATGGCTACACCTTC.

The V call is TRBV7-2, the J call TRBJ1-2; a weak D match, TRBD1 (5 bases). Germline assignment: CDR1 SGHTA and CDR2 FQGNSA. V dropped 2 bases and J dropped 5 bases, with 12 bases sitting between them. There are 14 residues in the CDR3. CDR3 loop: CASSLQAGGYGYTF. The CDR3 region has the DNA TGTGCCAGCAGCTTACAGGCGGGGGGTTATGGCTACACCTTC.

V usage is TRBV19 and J usage is TRBJ1-4; TRBD1 matches 9 bases. Germline-derived CDR1 and CDR2 are LNHDA and SQIVND (reference sequence). After removal of 5 bases from V and 8 bases from J, the junction contained 9 bases not matched to a gene. The CDR3 consists of 15 residues. The CDR3 protein is CASSYPGQGNEKLFF. The CDR3 region has the DNA TGTGCCAGTAGTTATCCGGGACAGGGAAACGAAAAACTGTTTTTT.